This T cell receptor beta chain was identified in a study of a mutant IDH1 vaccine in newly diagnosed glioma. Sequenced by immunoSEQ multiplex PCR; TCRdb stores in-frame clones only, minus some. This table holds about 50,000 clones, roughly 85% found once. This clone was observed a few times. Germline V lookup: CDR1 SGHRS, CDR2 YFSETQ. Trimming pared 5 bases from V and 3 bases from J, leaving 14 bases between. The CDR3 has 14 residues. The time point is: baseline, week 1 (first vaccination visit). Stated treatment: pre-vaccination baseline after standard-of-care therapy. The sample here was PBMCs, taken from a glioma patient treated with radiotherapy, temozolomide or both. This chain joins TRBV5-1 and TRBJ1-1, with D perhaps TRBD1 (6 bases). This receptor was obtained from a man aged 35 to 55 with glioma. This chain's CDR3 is CASREGDGYTEAFF. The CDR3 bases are TGCGCCAGCAGGGAGGGGGACGGGTACACTGAAGCTTTCTTT.